This T cell receptor (beta chain) came from a study of regulatory T cells in long-lasting Graves disease. The germline V and J ends were trimmed by 2 bases and 13 bases, with 15 bases remaining between them. This CDR3 spans 13 amino acids. The germline V gene encodes CDR1 MNHEY and CDR2 SVGEGT. Arm-PCR with iRepertoire HTBI primers amplified the CDR3 regions for these TCR beta libraries. One entry per CDR3 protein, called by TCRdb with MiXCR from the multiplex PCR reads. The table records some 250,000 distinct CDR3 sequences, 18% of them present only once. The time point was: newly diagnosed GD, antithyroid drugs for less than 3 months. RNA isolated from PBMCs was used to make the TCR library. This clonotype was recorded at least ten times.

This chain joins TRBV6-2 or TRBV6-3 and TRBJ2-1, with a weak D call TRBD1 (5 bases). The receptor was isolated from a female donor with Graves disease. The material sequenced was peripheral blood mononuclear cells (PBMCs), taken at new diagnosis, from a patient treated with antithyroid drugs. This CDR3 reads CASSYQQDIPQFF. CDR3 nucleotide sequence: TGTGCCAGCAGTTACCAGCAGGACATACCACAGTTCTTC.